Shown below are 14 T cell receptor beta chains from a single sample sequenced in a study of response to subunit inactivated influenza vaccine. TCRdb passed the RT-PCR reads through MiXCR, listing each CDR3 protein once. The repertoire holds about 480,000 distinct CDR3 sequences, with about 25% as singletons. The sequenced sample was CD4+ T cells sorted from PBMCs, obtained approximately 5 days after vaccination. The receptors were sampled from a man in his forties or fifties who received an inactivated influenza vaccine.

The chain links TRBV30 to TRBJ2-7, with a weak D call TRBD1 (5 bases). Germline-derived CDR1 and CDR2 are GTSNPN and SVGIG (reference sequence). The CDR3 is 14 amino acids. The V and J ends lost 0 bases and 3 bases respectively, with 12 bases between them. The CDR3 is CAWSVWGSRYEQYF. The CDR3 DNA follows: TGTGCCTGGAGTGTTTGGGGCAGTCGCTACGAGCAGTACTTC.

The V call is TRBV29-1, the J call TRBJ2-1, with 12 positions matching TRBD1. The CDR3 sequence is 15 residues long. The junction had 7 bases not matched to a gene; V was cut back by 1 base and J by 9 bases. The germline CDR1 and CDR2 sequences are SQVTM and ANQGSEA. The CDR3 is CSVEVMGQGASEQFF. The CDR3 bases are TGCAGCGTTGAAGTTATGGGACAGGGGGCGAGTGAGCAGTTCTTC.

The chain links TRBV3-1 to TRBJ2-1, with D uncertain. Trimming stripped 4 bases from V and 6 bases from J, with 10 bases between. The CDR3 covers 13 residues. Per the germline V gene, CDR1 is LGHDT and CDR2 is YNNKEL (reference sequence). CDR3 nucleotides: TGTGCCAGCAGCCGGTCCTTACCCAATGAGCAGTTCTTC. It encodes CASSRSLPNEQFF.

The CDR3 loop is CSARLVRGAGVGNNEQFF. The CDR3 DNA sequence: TGCAGTGCTAGATTAGTCCGAGGGGCGGGAGTAGGGAACAATGAGCAGTTCTTC. V is TRBV20-1 and J is TRBJ2-1, with 7 bases lining up with TRBD2. Germline CDR1 is DFQATT and CDR2 is SNEGSKA (reference sequence). The CDR3 contains 18 residues. Losses at the gene ends were 2 bases for V and 5 bases for J; bases not matched to a gene: 18.

A few counts support this clonotype. Written as DNA, the CDR3 is TGTGCCAGCAGCGCCCGGACTAGCGGGAGTACTGAGCAGTTCTTC. It codes for CASSARTSGSTEQFF. The chain couples TRBV7-9 to TRBJ2-1; 13 nucleotides align to TRBD2. Germline lookup yields CDR1 SEHNR and CDR2 FQNEAQ (reference sequence). CDR3 length: 15 amino acids. Trimming cost V 5 bases and J 9 bases; bases outside gene matches: 7.

The rearrangement uses TRBV19 and TRBJ2-2; 9 bases map to TRBD1. The CDR3 totals 15 residues. The germline V gene has CDR1 LNHDA and CDR2 SQIVND (reference sequence). The V gene end was trimmed by 9 bases and the J gene end by 5 bases; junction bases not matched to a gene: 10. The CDR3 sequence: CASRIGQGRTGELFF. In DNA form, the CDR3 reads TGTGCCAGCAGGATCGGACAGGGGAGGACCGGGGAGCTGTTTTTT.

The chain employs TRBV7-2 and TRBJ2-7; perhaps TRBD2 as D (6 bases). The CDR3 length is 15 residues. The ends were cut back, 6 bases at V and 0 bases at J, with 15 bases in the middle. Germline CDR1 reads SGHTA; CDR2 reads FQGNSA. CDR3 in DNA: TGTGCCAGCAGTCGAGGTCGGGAGAGCTCCTACGAGCAGTACTTC. It encodes CASSRGRESSYEQYF.

With regard to this clonotype: At one boundary the junction diverges from the germline segment, which might be a read error. The J gene is TRBJ2-5, the V gene TRBV5-1; weak D call: TRBD2 (5 bases). CDR1 and CDR2 (germline): SGHRS, YFSETQ. The CDR3 spans 12 residues. In DNA form, the CDR3 reads TGCGCCAGCAGCTTGTACGGGGAGACCCAGCACTTC. Its protein is CASSLYGETQHF.

This clonotype appeared once. The chain carries TRBV20-1 and TRBJ2-2; 12 bases agree with TRBD2. CDR1 and CDR2 from the germline V gene are DFQATT and SNEGSKA (reference sequence). The CDR3 is 17 amino acids. Germline trimming cut 1 base from V and 1 base from J; bases unmatched to any gene: 4. The CDR3: CSARVGLAGLNTGELFF. For the CDR3, the DNA is TGCAGTGCTAGAGTAGGACTAGCGGGACTGAACACCGGGGAGCTGTTTTTT.

This clonotype appeared a few times. The chain uses TRBV20-1 and TRBJ2-7; 8 positions match TRBD1. CDR3 length: 11 residues. Germline trimming cut 6 bases from V and 5 bases from J; bases unmatched to any gene: 3. CDR1 and CDR2 (germline): DFQATT, SNEGSKA (reference sequence). CDR3 loop: CSAGQGHEQYF. In nucleotides, the CDR3 is TGCAGTGCCGGACAGGGCCACGAGCAGTACTTC.

The chain couples TRBV5-1 to TRBJ2-3; a possible D gene is TRBD2 (7 bases). V was clipped by 0 bases and J by 0 bases, with 14 bases between them. CDR3 size: 17 residues. Germline V gene lookup returns CDR1 SGHRS and CDR2 YFSETQ. The CDR3 sequence: CASSLANGGLSTDTQYF. The CDR3 region has the DNA TGCGCCAGCAGCTTGGCTAACGGGGGGCTGAGCACAGATACGCAGTATTTT. Filled out from reference TRBV5-1 and TRBJ2-3, the complete variable domain reads KAGVTQTPRYLIKTRGQQVTLSCSPISGHRSVSWYQQTPGQGLQFLFEYFSETQRNKGNFPGRFSGRQFSNSRSEMNVSTLELGDSALYLCASSLANGGLSTDTQYFGPGTRLTVL.

The CDR3, as DNA: TGCGCCAGCAGCCAATCCGACTCTGGAAACACCATATATTTT. Translated, it gives CASSQSDSGNTIYF. The V and J genes are TRBV4-1 and TRBJ1-3; unclear D gene. Per the germline V gene, CDR1 is MGHRA and CDR2 is YSYEKL. The V gene lost 2 bases and the J gene lost 0 bases, with 5 bases spanning the gap. CDR3 length: 14 amino acids.

This clonotype appeared a few times. The rearrangement uses TRBV29-1 and TRBJ1-2; TRBD1 is a possible D gene (5 bases). V shed 4 bases and J shed 2 bases, with 14 bases lying between them. Germline values: CDR1 SQVTM, CDR2 ANQGSEA. This CDR3 comprises 14 residues. The CDR3 loop is CSVGATRTNYGYTF. CDR3 coding DNA: TGCAGCGTTGGAGCTACCCGGACAAACTATGGCTACACCTTC.

The chain has TRBV12-3 or TRBV12-4 and TRBJ1-6, with D tentatively TRBD1 (5 bases). The CDR3 spans 16 residues. V gave up 3 bases and J gave up 1 base, with 10 bases separating them. The CDR3 bases are TGTGCCAGCAGTTTGTCGGGGGAGTCCTATAATTCACCCCTCCACTTT. Protein product: CASSLSGESYNSPLHF.